This T cell receptor beta chain was found in a study of T cell responses to AZD1222 COVID-19 vaccine. Whole-study results and caveats: Clonal diversity was possibly underestimated, and white British individuals and females predominated among donors. At 160-218 and 743-854, vaccine-associated CD4 TCRs were dominant, and they spanned spike. Seropositivity was recorded at baseline in only 6 or 7 AZD1222 recipients.

With respect to this clone: Its antigen is still unknown.

V gave up 3 bases and J gave up 0 bases; unmatched junction bases: 3. The germline V gene encodes CDR1 SGDLS and CDR2 YYNGEE. The CDR3 is 16 amino acids. TCRdb's copy holds only in-frame clones and misses some; the assay was immunoSEQ multiplex PCR. The table lists 100,000 to 150,000 clones, over 85% of them singletons, with about 1.1% in the top ten. Doses given second, at about 4 or about 12 weeks, were pooled. The J gene is TRBJ1-4, the V gene TRBV9, with 9 positions matching TRBD1. The sequence was collected from an adult who received the AZD1222 COVID-19 vaccine. Here the sequenced sample was peripheral blood, taken 28 days after the second AZD1222 dose. The CDR3 DNA reads as TGTGCCAGCAGCGGGGGACAGGGAGCAACTAATGAAAAACTGTTTTTT. Its translation: CASSGGQGATNEKLFF.